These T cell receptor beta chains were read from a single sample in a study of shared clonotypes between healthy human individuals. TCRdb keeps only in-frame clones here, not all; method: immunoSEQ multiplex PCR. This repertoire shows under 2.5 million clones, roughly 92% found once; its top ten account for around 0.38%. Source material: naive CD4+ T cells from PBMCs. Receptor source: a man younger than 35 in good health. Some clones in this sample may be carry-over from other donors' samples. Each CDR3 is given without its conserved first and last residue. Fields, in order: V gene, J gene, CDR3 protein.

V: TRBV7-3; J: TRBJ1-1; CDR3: ASSSLQGALAEAF
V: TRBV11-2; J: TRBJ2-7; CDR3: ASSFAGYEQY
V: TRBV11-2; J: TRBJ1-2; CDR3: ASSLAGSHYGYT
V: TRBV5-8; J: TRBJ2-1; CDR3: ASSLVGGGGPKNYNEQF
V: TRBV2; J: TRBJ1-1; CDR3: ASTSDGPEAF
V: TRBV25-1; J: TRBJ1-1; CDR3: ASSEYAALTLGAF
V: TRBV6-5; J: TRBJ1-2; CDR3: ASIGTGTNYGYT
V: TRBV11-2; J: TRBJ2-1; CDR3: ASLNIRGKMSYNEQF
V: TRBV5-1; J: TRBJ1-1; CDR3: ASSLGQGARRTEAF
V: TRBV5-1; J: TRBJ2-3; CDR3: ASSLGDTSTDTQY
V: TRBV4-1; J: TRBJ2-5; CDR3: ASSQDPRASGRGETQY
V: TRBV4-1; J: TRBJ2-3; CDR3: ASSQDRGFADTQY
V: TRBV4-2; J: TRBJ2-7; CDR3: ASSRAGAGDEQY
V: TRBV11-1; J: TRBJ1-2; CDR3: ASSSRGYGYT
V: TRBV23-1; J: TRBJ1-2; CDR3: ASSQSDNSHRRANYGYT
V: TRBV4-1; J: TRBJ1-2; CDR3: ASSQGLDSNIYGYT
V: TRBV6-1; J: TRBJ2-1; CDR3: ASSENLAGVKDEQF
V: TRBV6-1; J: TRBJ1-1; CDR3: AGKISGTGALEAF
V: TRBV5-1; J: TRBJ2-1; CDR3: TSSLASAFYNEQF
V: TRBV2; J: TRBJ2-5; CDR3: ASSEYLGETQY
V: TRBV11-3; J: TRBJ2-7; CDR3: ASSQGPDSGGEQY
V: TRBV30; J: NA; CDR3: AWDPGQGNYEQY
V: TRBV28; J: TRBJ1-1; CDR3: ASTSSDLGNTEAF
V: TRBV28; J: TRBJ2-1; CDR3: ASSLAGWYNEQF
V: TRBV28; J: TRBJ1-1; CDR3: ASRPRQGRGGTEAF
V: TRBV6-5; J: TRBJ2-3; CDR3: ASRPGQGMRDTQY
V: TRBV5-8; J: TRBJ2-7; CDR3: ASSFLQGVHEQY
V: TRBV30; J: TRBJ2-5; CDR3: AWRLGGIETQY
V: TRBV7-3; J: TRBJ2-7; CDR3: ASSLTSSSYEQY
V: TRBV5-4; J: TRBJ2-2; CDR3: ASSFAAGTGELF
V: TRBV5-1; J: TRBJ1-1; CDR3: ASSDPRDGHTEAF
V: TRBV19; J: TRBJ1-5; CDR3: ASSIGRGMDQPQH
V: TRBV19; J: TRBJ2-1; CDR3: ASSITSGSGEYEQF
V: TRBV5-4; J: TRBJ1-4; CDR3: ASSTYGQGRINEKLF
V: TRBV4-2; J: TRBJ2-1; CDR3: ASSQDFASGYNEQF
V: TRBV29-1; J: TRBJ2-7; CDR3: SVGGSGYEQY
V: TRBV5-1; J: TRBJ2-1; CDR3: ASSSGLAVYNEQF
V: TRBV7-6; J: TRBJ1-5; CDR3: ASSQTTDRAQH
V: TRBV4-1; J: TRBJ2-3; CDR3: ASSQDSGARDTQY
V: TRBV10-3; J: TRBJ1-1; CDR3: AISEFGQGGTEAF
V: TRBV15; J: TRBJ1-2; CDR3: ATSRAGYGYT
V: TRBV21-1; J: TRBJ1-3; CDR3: ASSNGTGSGNTIY
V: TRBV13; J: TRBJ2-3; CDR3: ASSLPGTDTQY
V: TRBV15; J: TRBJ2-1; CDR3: ATSREVASGKVNEQF
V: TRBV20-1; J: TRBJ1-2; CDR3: SARRDYGYT
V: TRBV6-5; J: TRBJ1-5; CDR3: ASSYKFDGSNQPQH
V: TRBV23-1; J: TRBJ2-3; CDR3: ASSQSLVAYGTSGTPGATDTQY
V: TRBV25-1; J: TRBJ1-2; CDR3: ASRDRAHGYT
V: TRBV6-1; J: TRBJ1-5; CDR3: ASSEEAARTNQPQH
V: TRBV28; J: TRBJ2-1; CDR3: ASRNAGFSYNEQF